One and the same sample provided the 15 T cell receptor beta chains below, sequenced in a study of blood T cells in healthy people across ages. Then a second PCR, running roughly 6 to 12 cycles, was carried out with a sample-barcoded 5' primer and a J-beta primer mix. TCRdb fed the 5' RACE reads into MiXCR, producing one record per CDR3 protein. The sample contains approximately 800,000 distinct CDR3 sequences, roughly 50% of which appear only once. The sample consisted of blood. Every receptor here comes from a man aged 35 to 55 in good health.

J is TRBJ2-5 and V is TRBV29-1; tentatively, D is TRBD1 (5 bases). The CDR3 consists of 14 residues. CDR1 and CDR2 from the germline V gene are SQVTM and ANQGSEA. V was shortened by 6 bases and J by 11 bases, with 25 bases between the two germline ends. The CDR3 is CSVHNRSPYNEQYF. Written as DNA, the CDR3 is TGCAGCGTGCACAACAGGAGCCCCTACAATGAGCAGTACTTC.

This clonotype came up once. This chain connects TRBV28 to TRBJ2-7; possibly TRBD1 for D (6 bases). CDR1 is MDHEN, CDR2 SYDVKM, per germline. With 6 bases removed from V and 2 bases from J, the gap between germline ends came to 17 bases. The CDR3 contains 15 residues. In DNA, the CDR3 is TGTGCCAGCAGGGGAGACAGGCTCAAAACCTACGAGCAGTACTTC. Translated: CASRGDRLKTYEQYF.

This chain links TRBV12-3 or TRBV12-4 with TRBJ2-3; 9 nucleotides match TRBD1. The CDR3 sequence is 13 residues long. V dropped 4 bases and J dropped 9; count of bases not matched to a gene: 5. CDR3 sequence reads: CASSYRQGETQYF. DNA of the CDR3: TGTGCCAGCAGTTACCGACAGGGGGAAACGCAGTATTTT.

This clonotype was seen more than once but under ten times. The chain carries TRBV4-3 and TRBJ1-2; 8 bases line up with TRBD1. CDR1 and CDR2 (germline): LGHNA, YSLEER. Trimming took 4 bases from V and 1 from J; bases not matched to a gene: 11. The CDR3 spans 17 residues. CDR3 in amino acids: CASSLRTGTPFNYGYTF. Written as DNA, the CDR3 is TGCGCCAGCAGCCTCAGGACAGGGACCCCGTTTAACTATGGCTACACCTTC.

This clonotype was recorded a few times. V gene TRBV2 combines with J gene TRBJ2-5; 9 bases match TRBD2. CDR1 SNHLY and CDR2 FYNNEI come from the germline V gene. The CDR3 runs to 14 residues. Trimming removed 4 bases from V and 2 bases from J; junction bases left unmatched: 2. CDR3 region: CASSGSGRQETQYF. The CDR3 region has the DNA TGTGCCAGCAGTGGGAGCGGGAGGCAAGAGACCCAGTACTTC.

This chain links TRBV12-3 or TRBV12-4 with TRBJ2-7; 7 bases line up with TRBD2. The CDR3 length is 16 residues. V was clipped by 8 bases and J by 1 base; unmatched bases: 14. CDR3 nucleotides: TGTGCCAGCCGGGACCGGGGCGGGAGTTCATCCTACGAGCAGTACTTC. Translation gives CASRDRGGSSSYEQYF.

This clonotype turned up a few times. The chain carries TRBV27 and TRBJ2-3, with unresolved D. The CDR3 totals 13 residues. Germline values: CDR1 MNHEY, CDR2 SMNVEV (reference sequence). Trimming shortened V by 6 bases and J by 6 bases, and 13 bases separated the two germline ends. The CDR3 DNA follows: TGTGCCAGCAGCTCGCTAAATGAGGATACGCAGTATTTT. Residues: CASSSLNEDTQYF.

The rearrangement links TRBV27 to TRBJ2-1; the D is unclear. CDR1 and CDR2 from the germline V gene are MNHEY and SMNVEV (reference sequence). The CDR3 covers 14 residues. Trimming stripped 0 bases from V and 6 bases from J, with 9 bases between. The CDR3 is CASSLSDAPNEQFF. For the CDR3, the DNA is TGTGCCAGCAGTTTATCGGACGCCCCCAATGAGCAGTTCTTC.

The chain carries TRBV9 and TRBJ1-2, with D possibly matching TRBD1 (5 bases). Trimming left V 4 bases short and J 4 bases short, with 17 bases between. Germline V lookup: CDR1 SGDLS, CDR2 YYNGEE. The CDR3 is 15 amino acids. The CDR3 loop reads CASSLEGGGTYGYTF. CDR3 in DNA: TGTGCCAGCAGCCTCGAGGGAGGAGGGACCTATGGCTACACCTTC.

There are a few counts of this clonotype. The chain has TRBV5-1 and TRBJ2-4; D uncertain. The CDR3 contains 14 residues. CDR1 and CDR2 from the germline V gene are SGHRS and YFSETQ. The ends were cut back, 0 bases at V and 7 bases at J, with 11 bases in the middle. The CDR3: CASSLEGRRNIQYF. The CDR3 bases are TGCGCCAGCAGCTTGGAGGGTAGACGGAACATTCAGTACTTC.

This clonotype turned up a few times. The CDR3 sequence: CASSESGGAYNEQYF. The CDR3, as DNA: TGTGCCAGCAGTGAAAGCGGGGGGGCCTACAATGAGCAGTACTTC. The J gene is TRBJ2-1, the V gene TRBV6-1, with 10 bases lining up with TRBD2. The J call may not be correct, given that the DNA end is closer to TRBJ2-7. From germline, CDR1 is MNHNS and CDR2 SASEGT. This CDR3 is 15 amino acids long.

The chain employs TRBV2 and TRBJ2-2, with TRBD1 matching 8 bases. Germline V gene data show CDR1 as SNHLY and CDR2 as FYNNEI. This CDR3 comprises 14 residues. After removal of 5 bases from V and 6 bases from J, the junction contained 5 bases not matched to a gene. The CDR3 sequence: CASSSDRGAGELFF. The CDR3 coding sequence is TGTGCCAGCAGTTCCGACAGGGGTGCCGGGGAGCTGTTTTTT.

The chain combines TRBV7-2 with TRBJ1-5; the match to TRBD1 covers 8 bases. V was clipped by 5 bases and J by 6 bases; unmatched bases: 6. The CDR3 is 14 residues long. The V gene's germline CDR1 is SGHTA and CDR2 FQGNSA. CDR3 sequence (DNA): TGTGCCAGCAGCGGGGGACAGGATATTCAGCCCCAGCATTTT. Translated, it gives CASSGGQDIQPQHF.

The chain joins TRBV7-9 to TRBJ2-1; no clear D. This CDR3 is built from 11 residues. The germline V gene encodes CDR1 SEHNR and CDR2 FQNEAQ (reference sequence). V was trimmed by 8 bases and J by 5 bases, leaving 7 bases between them. CDR3 DNA: TGTGCCAGCGAGAAGAACAATGAGCAGTTCTTC. Amino acid sequence: CASEKNNEQFF.

This clonotype showed up just a few times. The V and J genes are TRBV28 and TRBJ2-7; D gene uncertain. V was shortened by 3 bases and J by 6 bases, with 9 bases between the two germline ends. This CDR3 has 12 amino acids. Per germline, CDR1 MDHEN and CDR2 SYDVKM. The CDR3 sequence: CASSFDRSEQYF. DNA for the CDR3: TGTGCCAGCAGTTTTGATAGGAGCGAGCAGTACTTC. Full variable domain (rest looked up from reference TRBV28 and TRBJ2-7): DVKVTQSSRYLVKRTGEKVFLECVQDMDHENMFWYRQDPGLGLRLIYFSYDVKMKEKGDIPEGYSVSREKKERFSLILESASTNQTSMYLCASSFDRSEQYFGPGTRLTVT.